This T cell receptor beta chain comes out of a study of blood T cells in healthy people across ages (dated by TCRdb to 2015 to 2017). About the full investigation: Template switching captured roughly one uniquely barcoded TCR beta cDNA molecule per two T cells in model experiments. The donors were split into four age groups: young (average around 15 years), middle-aged (39), aged (roughly 68) and long-lived (roughly 86). For two donors (one aged 18 to 29 and one aged 80 or older), the study analyzed two additional independent replicas of 1 million unique cDNA reads from the same blood draw. The study measured age-related changes in TCR beta repertoire diversity using deep sequencing normalized with unique cDNA molecular identifiers. To avoid experimental bias, donors of different ages were spread randomly across the sequencing lanes. Study-wide findings and limitations: Observed TCR beta diversity per million T cells fell roughly linearly with age, and a significant reduction was already apparent by age roughly 40. Because the CMV infection status of the donors was unknown, age-related changes in expanded clonotypes may potentially have been confounded. Bulk unsorted PBMC profiling prevented conclusive comparison of naive and antigen-experienced compartments. Compared with the aged group, the long-lived group had more naive CD4+ T cells, fewer expanded clones and increased TCR diversity, suggesting age selection. Estimates of total diversity based on one million sequenced T cells were considered lower bounds and underestimates. The percentage of naive T cells measured by flow cytometry correlated strongly with observed TCR beta diversity.

The library was generated by 5' RACE. Sequencing took place on an Illumina HiSeq 2500. A second about 7 to 12 cycle PCR used a sample-barcoded 5' primer and a J-beta primer mix. A unique molecular identifier was introduced onto each TCR beta cDNA molecule by a template-switch 5' adaptor carrying 12 random nucleotides. At least 2.5 million CDR3-containing paired-end reads were obtained from each sample. The Mint cDNA synthesis kit, primed by a TRBC-specific oligonucleotide, was used to synthesize first-strand cDNA from all RNA. All cDNA was treated with uracil-DNA glycosylase and then went through a first 18-cycle PCR with the universal primers M1SS and BC2_uni_R. The published analysis was carried out like this. For normalization, 1 million high-quality reads were randomly selected from each sample, with every read carrying a distinct molecular identifier. Reads sharing molecular identifiers were discarded rather than binned into consensus sequences. CDR3 identification, clonotype clustering and error correction used MiTCR with a Q25 quality threshold and the strictest error-elimination algorithm. A nonparametric unseen species model using Euler transformation provided a lower-bound estimate of total TCR beta diversity. TCRdb passed the public sequencing reads through fastp at Q25 and MiXCR, retaining productive beta sequences. Identical CDR3 proteins give one entry, which carries the most common genes and DNA. TCRdb assigned the V and J calls; the authors' analysis was not used. In this sample the table shows around 1,500,000 distinct CDR3 sequences, 35% to 45% of which occur a single time. Roughly 7.7% of the sample rests with the top ten.

The CDR1 and CDR2 encoded by the germline V gene are MGHRA and YSYEKL. The CDR3 goes from the cysteine to the phenylalanine over 16 residues. Only the CDR3 part of the read is kept: 48 bases, read in frame from the first base. V ends up 6 bases short and J 0 bases short, with an unmatched junction base count of 7. The 39 donors, aged about 6 to 100 years, were systemically healthy Caucasian individuals from Russia. Around 10 milliliters of peripheral blood were collected from each donor into EDTA-treated Vacutainer tubes. PBMCs were isolated by Ficoll-Paque density-gradient centrifugation, with at least 6 million obtained per sample. Trizol reagent was used to extract total RNA from the PBMCs, yielding at least 6 micrograms per sample. Naive CD45RAhigh/CD27high T cell percentages were measured by flow cytometry on a PBMC aliquot from every donor. This clonotype showed up just a few times. Its antigen is not yet known. No base quality information exists; no much larger clone differs at one position.

Input material: blood. The chain is encoded by TRBV4-1 joined to TRBJ2-3; 9 bases in the junction line up with TRBD2. The source of this sequence is a woman under 30 in good health. The DNA sequence is given as TGCGCCAGCAGTCGCGGGACTAGCACTAGCACAGATACGCAGTATTTT. Its protein product is CASSRGTSTSTDTQYF.